What follows are 21 T cell receptor beta chains derived from one specimen sequenced in a study of Tregs in tolerant kidney transplant recipients. Measured with immunoSEQ multiplex PCR; TCRdb has only the in-frame clones, and not every one. The sample comprises tens of thousands of clones, roughly nine tenths of which are singletons, and approximately 0.36% rests with the top ten. Source: CD4+ T cells from blood, taken before the transplant. Receptor source: a human donor who received a combined kidney and bone marrow transplant.

This chain connects TRBV2 to TRBJ1-3; TRBD1 is a possible D gene (6 bases). The V and J ends lost 2 bases and 0 bases respectively, with 11 bases between them. The germline V gene encodes CDR1 SNHLY and CDR2 FYNNEI. The CDR3 extends over 16 amino acids. The CDR3 nucleotides are TGTGCCAGCAGTGAAAGGGGGAGGGACTCTGGAAACACCATATATTTT. Translated: CASSERGRDSGNTIYF.

V usage is TRBV6-5 and J usage is TRBJ1-1; 8 bases line up with TRBD1. This CDR3 comprises 15 residues. The germline V gene encodes CDR1 MNHEY and CDR2 SVGAGI. V dropped 6 bases and J dropped 1; count of bases not matched to a gene: 7. The CDR3 sequence: CASRATGGRNTEAFF. The CDR3 DNA reads as TGTGCCAGCAGGGCAACAGGGGGGAGGAACACTGAAGCTTTCTTT.

This clone was observed a single time. CDR3 DNA sequence: TGTGCCAGCAGCGCAGGACAGGGGTTGGGTACTGAAGCTTTCTTT. Amino acids: CASSAGQGLGTEAFF. The rearrangement links TRBV9 to TRBJ1-1; 9 nucleotides align to TRBD1. In germline, CDR1 is SGDLS, CDR2 YYNGEE. The CDR3 is made up of 15 amino acids. V was pared by 3 bases and J by 5 bases, with 8 bases of the junction left unmatched.

This clone appeared a single time. Here the CDR3 reads CASSLSTLETQYF. The CDR3 coding sequence is TGTGCCAGCAGCTTATCTACTTTGGAGACCCAGTACTTC. The chain joins TRBV7-2 to TRBJ2-5; D is ambiguous. The CDR3 sequence is 13 residues long. The germline V and J ends were trimmed by 2 bases and 5 bases, with 9 bases remaining between them. Germline-derived CDR1 and CDR2 are SGHTA and FQGNSA.

V usage is TRBV7-3 and J usage is TRBJ1-2, with D possibly being TRBD1 (6 bases). Trimming shortened V by 1 base and J by 6 bases, and 9 bases separated the two germline ends. This CDR3 spans 13 amino acids. Germline-derived CDR1 and CDR2 are SGHTA and FQGTGA. CDR3 amino acids: CASSLIQGHGYTF. CDR3 sequence (DNA): TGTGCCAGCAGCTTAATCCAGGGGCATGGCTACACCTTC.

V gene TRBV5-1 combines with J gene TRBJ1-4; possibly TRBD1 for D (6 bases). V was cut by 2 bases and J by 0 bases, with 8 bases left in between. The CDR3 totals 15 residues. The germline V gene encodes CDR1 SGHRS and CDR2 YFSETQ. The CDR3 bases are TGCGCCAGCAGCTTAACAGGGACAACTAATGAAAAACTGTTTTTT. Protein sequence: CASSLTGTTNEKLFF.

The chain uses TRBV9 and TRBJ2-3; TRBD1 might be the D (5 bases). This CDR3 is built from 14 residues. Trimming took 0 bases from V and 0 from J, leaving 5 bases between them. Germline V lookup: CDR1 SGDLS, CDR2 YYNGEE. DNA for the CDR3: TGTGCCAGCAGCGTAGGACAGAGCACAGATACGCAGTATTTT. Amino acid sequence: CASSVGQSTDTQYF. Drawing the rest from reference TRBV9 and TRBJ2-3, the complete variable domain is DSGVTQTPKHLITATGQRVTLRCSPRSGDLSVYWYQQSLDQGLQFLIQYYNGEERAKGNILERFSAQQFPDLHSELNLSSLELGDSALYFCASSVGQSTDTQYFGPGTRLTVL.

The V and J genes are TRBV11-2 and TRBJ2-3, with no clear D. The CDR3 has 13 amino acids. Deletions cut 4 bases from V and 0 bases from J, with 5 bases between. Per germline, CDR1 SGHAT and CDR2 FQNNGV. CDR3 protein: CASSWASTDTQYF. The CDR3 DNA reads TGTGCCAGCAGCTGGGCTAGCACAGATACGCAGTATTTT.

V and J are TRBV28 and TRBJ2-7; D possibly corresponds to TRBD1 (5 bases). Between the trimmed V and J ends, which lost 4 bases and 9 bases, there was a span of 13 bases. The CDR3 consists of 12 residues. Germline V gene lookup returns CDR1 MDHEN and CDR2 SYDVKM. CDR3 sequence: CASSWGSRGQYF. The CDR3 DNA follows: TGTGCCAGCAGTTGGGGCTCGCGCGGGCAGTACTTC. Supplemented by reference TRBV28 and TRBJ2-7, the full variable domain reads DVKVTQSSRYLVKRTGEKVFLECVQDMDHENMFWYRQDPGLGLRLIYFSYDVKMKEKGDIPEGYSVSREKKERFSLILESASTNQTSMYLCASSWGSRGQYFGPGTRLTVT.

This chain links TRBV7-9 with TRBJ2-5; 8 bases are a match to TRBD1. The J segment lost 5 bases and the V segment lost 2 bases, leaving 1 base of the junction unmatched. The V gene's germline CDR1 is SEHNR and CDR2 FQNEAQ (reference sequence). This CDR3 region has 13 residues. CDR3 in amino acids: CASSLQGAETQYF. The CDR3 bases are TGTGCCAGCAGCTTACAGGGGGCGGAGACCCAGTACTTC.

The chain has TRBV9 and TRBJ2-2; tentatively, D is TRBD1 (6 bases). The CDR3 has 15 residues. Germline loops: CDR1 SGDLS, CDR2 YYNGEE. The V and J ends lost 3 bases and 5 bases respectively, with 14 bases between them. The CDR3 region is CASSGDNRKTGELFF. The CDR3 DNA reads TGTGCCAGCAGCGGGGACAACCGAAAGACCGGGGAGCTGTTTTTT.

The chain joins TRBV4-2 to TRBJ2-7; 11 positions agree with TRBD1. V trimming: 4 bases; J trimming: 4 bases; junction bases outside the gene matches: 9. Germline-derived CDR1 and CDR2 are LGHNA and YNFKEQ. CDR3 length: 16 residues. CDR3 coding DNA: TGTGCCAGCAGCCTACGAGTGGACAGGGGGCAGTACGAGCAGTACTTC. Translated, it gives CASSLRVDRGQYEQYF.

V and J are TRBV19 and TRBJ2-1; TRBD2 aligns across 10 bases. Germline V gene lookup returns CDR1 LNHDA and CDR2 SQIVND (reference sequence). This CDR3 contains 15 residues. The ends lost 5 bases at V and 4 bases at J; junction bases unmatched: 5. This CDR3 is CASSALAGAYNEQFF. As DNA, the CDR3 is TGTGCCAGTAGTGCTCTAGCGGGAGCTTACAATGAGCAGTTCTTC.

The chain couples TRBV28 to TRBJ2-1, with a possible D match to TRBD2 (5 bases). The CDR3 loop spans 15 amino acids. The germline V gene encodes CDR1 MDHEN and CDR2 SYDVKM. The ends were cut back, 3 bases at V and 0 bases at J, with 9 bases in the middle. In DNA, the CDR3 is TGTGCCAGCAGTTTGCAGCGGAGCTCCTACAATGAGCAGTTCTTC. This encodes CASSLQRSSYNEQFF.

CDR3 DNA: TGTGCCAGCAGTTTATCTGGGACTAGCGGGAGATTCACCTACGAGCAGTACTTC. Residues: CASSLSGTSGRFTYEQYF. The chain has TRBV28 and TRBJ2-7; 14 positions agree with TRBD2. The CDR3 sequence is 18 residues long. The germline V gene encodes CDR1 MDHEN and CDR2 SYDVKM. V shed 1 base, J shed 2 bases, and the junction held 7 bases outside the gene matches. The full variable domain, with the rest looked up from reference TRBV28 and TRBJ2-7, is DVKVTQSSRYLVKRTGEKVFLECVQDMDHENMFWYRQDPGLGLRLIYFSYDVKMKEKGDIPEGYSVSREKKERFSLILESASTNQTSMYLCASSLSGTSGRFTYEQYFGPGTRLTVT.

This clone was seen only once. The rearrangement joins TRBV5-1 to TRBJ2-1; 14 bases fit TRBD2. CDR3 length equals 16 residues. Per germline, CDR1 SGHRS and CDR2 YFSETQ. V gave up 4 bases and J gave up 7 bases; unmatched junction bases: 7. The CDR3, as DNA: TGCGCCAGCAGCCCGGGACTAGCGGGAGTGGGAAATGAGCAGTTCTTC. Translating gives CASSPGLAGVGNEQFF.

The V gene is TRBV5-1, the J gene TRBJ2-7; 11 nucleotides match TRBD2. Germline loops: CDR1 SGHRS, CDR2 YFSETQ. This CDR3 comprises 15 residues. Trimming took 4 bases from V and 4 from J; bases not matched to a gene: 7. The CDR3 reads CASSGISGRAYEQYF. The CDR3 DNA is TGCGCCAGCAGCGGGATTAGCGGGAGGGCGTACGAGCAGTACTTC.

The chain joins TRBV28 to TRBJ2-5; TRBD2 might be the D (6 bases). This CDR3 comprises 15 residues. Trimming left V 7 bases short and J 5 bases short, with 20 bases between. Germline CDR1 is MDHEN and CDR2 is SYDVKM. CDR3 sequence reads: CASNVGGSTGETQYF. The DNA of the CDR3 is TGTGCCAGCAACGTGGGAGGAAGCACTGGGGAGACCCAGTACTTC. Full variable domain (rest looked up from reference TRBV28 and TRBJ2-5): DVKVTQSSRYLVKRTGEKVFLECVQDMDHENMFWYRQDPGLGLRLIYFSYDVKMKEKGDIPEGYSVSREKKERFSLILESASTNQTSMYLCASNVGGSTGETQYFGPGTRLLVL.

V usage is TRBV25-1 and J usage is TRBJ2-6; the D gene is possibly TRBD1 (6 bases). CDR1 and CDR2 from the germline V gene are MGHDK and SYGVNS. CDR3 length: 17 residues. Trimming took off 4 bases at V and 0 bases at J, with 13 bases between the two ends. The CDR3 DNA follows: TGTGCCAGCAGTGGGGGGCCTTCACTCTCTGGGGCCAACGTCCTGACTTTC. Translation gives CASSGGPSLSGANVLTF.

This clone was seen a few times. The rearrangement links TRBV19 to TRBJ2-2; D not certain. The CDR3 totals 14 residues. The ends were cut back, 3 bases at V and 1 base at J, with 6 bases in the middle. The V gene's germline CDR1 is LNHDA and CDR2 SQIVND (reference sequence). CDR3 sequence (DNA): TGTGCCAGTAGTATCGGTCAGAACACCGGGGAGCTGTTTTTT. Residues: CASSIGQNTGELFF.

This chain uses TRBV5-4 with TRBJ2-7; no clear D. Germline V CDR1 and CDR2: SGHNT, YYREEE (reference sequence). The CDR3 contains 11 residues. V was shortened by 3 bases and J by 5 bases, with 6 bases between the two germline ends. CDR3 amino acids: CASSYGNEQYF. The CDR3 DNA is TGTGCCAGCAGCTACGGTAACGAGCAGTACTTC.